This TCR beta chain came from a study of T cells after yellow fever vaccination. CDR1 is MNHNY and CDR2 is SVGAGI in the germline V gene (reference sequence). Trimming took off 0 bases at V and 6 bases at J, with 12 bases between the two ends. The CDR3 spans 14 residues. TCR cDNA was made by 5'RACE template switching, adding a universal primer site and UMIs. MiXCR, run by TCRdb on the 5' RACE reads, gives a single entry per CDR3 protein. Among 150,000 to 200,000 distinct CDR3 sequences, roughly 11% were seen once, and the ten largest hold 35% to 40%. The TCR was taken from a man younger than 35 who received the YFV17D yellow fever vaccine. This specimen was CD8+ T cells sorted from PBMCs, taken 15 days after the yellow fever booster vaccination. The gene calls are TRBV6-6 and TRBJ2-7; D ambiguous. CDR3 loop: CASSYSNFLVEQYV. The CDR3 nucleotides read TGTGCCAGCAGTTACTCGAATTTCCTGGTCGAGCAGTACGTC.